These T cell receptor beta chains were read from a single sample in a study of cytomegalovirus exposure and HLA in healthy donors. The data were produced by immunoSEQ multiplex PCR, yet TCRdb's version contains in-frame clones alone and is incomplete. The repertoire holds 90,000 to 120,000 clones, with about 83% as singletons. Sequencing input: PBMCs. The receptor source for this set is a female donor in good health and CMV-seropositive. CDR3s include the opening cysteine and the closing phenylalanine or tryptophan. The D gene is left open where the match is weak. The size of a clone is reported for some rows only, either as once, few or many, or as a class for expanded clones.

size: .
J: TRBJ2-2
D: .
V: TRBV7-3
DNA: TGTGCCAGCGGACAGACGAACACCGGGGAGCTGTTTTTT
CDR3: CASGQTNTGELFF

size: .
J: TRBJ1-5
D: .
V: TRBV27
DNA: TGTGCCAGCGCACCGCAGGGTCAGCCCCAGCATTTT
CDR3: CASAPQGQPQHF

size: .
J: TRBJ1-3
D: .
V: TRBV6-5
DNA: TGTGCCAGCAGTTACTCGGAGTTTGGAAACACCATATATTTT
CDR3: CASSYSEFGNTIYF

size: .
J: TRBJ2-7
D: .
V: TRBV6-1
DNA: TGTGCCAGCAGATCTAAACTGACATCCTACGAGCAGTACTTC
CDR3: CASRSKLTSYEQYF

size: .
J: TRBJ2-5
D: .
V: TRBV7-9
DNA: TGTGCCAGCAGCTCAGGCGAGACCCAGTACTTC
CDR3: CASSSGETQYF

size: .
J: TRBJ2-7
D: .
V: TRBV28
DNA: TGTGCCAGCAGAAACCGGGGATCCTACGAGCAGTACTTC
CDR3: CASRNRGSYEQYF

size: .
J: TRBJ2-7
D: TRBD1
V: TRBV28
DNA: TGTGCCAGCAGTTTCTCTTTTGACAGGGTTACCTACGAGCAGTACTTC
CDR3: CASSFSFDRVTYEQYF

size: .
J: TRBJ1-2
D: .
V: TRBV5-6
DNA: TGTGCCAGCAGCTTGGCTCAGACAACCACGGGGTATGGCTACACCTTC
CDR3: CASSLAQTTTGYGYTF

size: .
J: TRBJ2-3
D: .
V: TRBV5-1
DNA: TGCGCCAGCAGCTTCGGGGGAACGCAGTATTTT
CDR3: CASSFGGTQYF

size: once
J: TRBJ2-2
D: TRBD1
V: TRBV7-8
DNA: TGTGCCAGCAGCTTAAGGGGACAGGGGGACACCGGGGAGCTGTTTTTT
CDR3: CASSLRGQGDTGELFF

size: .
J: TRBJ1-1
D: .
V: TRBV18
DNA: TGTGCCAGCTCACCTGCCCGAGGTGACGCTGAAGCTTTCTTT
CDR3: CASSPARGDAEAFF

size: .
J: TRBJ2-7
D: .
V: TRBV28
DNA: TGTGCCAGCAGTTTTGAGACTCGCGGGCTGAGCTCCTACGAGCAGTACTTC
CDR3: CASSFETRGLSSYEQYF

size: .
J: TRBJ2-5
D: .
V: TRBV5-1
DNA: TGCGCCAGCAGCCTCAGACAGAAAGAGACCCAGTACTTC
CDR3: CASSLRQKETQYF

size: .
J: TRBJ2-1
D: TRBD2
V: TRBV9
DNA: TGTGCCAGCAGCGTAGAAGAGGCTCGGACTAGCGGGAGCTCCTACAATGAGCAGTTCTTC
CDR3: CASSVEEARTSGSSYNEQFF